The next 32 T cell receptor beta chains were all read from a single sample in a study of control samples from healthy donors and cancer patients. Generated by immunoSEQ multiplex PCR, the TCRdb table keeps only in-frame clones and is missing some. The table shows over 75,000 clones, with roughly nine tenths occurring only once. Sequences were obtained from blood. These receptors were taken from a man aged 25-45 years in good health.

CDR3 residues: CASGPGLAAYEQYF. The CDR3 DNA is TGTGCCAGCGGTCCCGGACTAGCGGCTTACGAGCAGTACTTC. The chain couples TRBV5-4 to TRBJ2-7; TRBD2 matches 10 bases. With 7 bases clipped from V and 4 bases from J, the junction kept 8 bases outside the gene matches. The CDR3 is 14 amino acids. CDR1 SGHNT and CDR2 YYREEE come from the germline V gene (reference sequence).

The chain links TRBV4-2 to TRBJ2-7; possibly TRBD2 for D (6 bases). The CDR3 runs 15 residues. V shed 3 bases and J shed 1 base, with 13 bases lying between them. From germline, CDR1 is LGHNA and CDR2 YNFKEQ. DNA of the CDR3: TGTGCCAGCAGCCAGAGTCGACTAGGTTCCTACGAGCAGTACTTC. It codes for CASSQSRLGSYEQYF.

The chain uses TRBV5-4 and TRBJ2-6; D possibly corresponds to TRBD2 (5 bases). Trimming took off 2 bases at V and 2 bases at J, with 11 bases between the two ends. Germline-derived CDR1 and CDR2 are SGHNT and YYREEE (reference sequence). CDR3 length equals 16 residues. As DNA, the CDR3 is TGTGCCAGCAGCTTCGGAGGCCAAACTGGGGCCAACGTCCTGACTTTC. Its protein is CASSFGGQTGANVLTF.

The J gene is TRBJ1-4, the V gene TRBV18; D unresolved. Germline V CDR1 and CDR2: KGHSH, LQKENI. The CDR3 is 14 amino acids. V was trimmed by 8 bases and J by 2 bases, leaving 12 bases between them. The CDR3 here is CASAITSTNEKLFF. The CDR3 DNA reads as TGTGCCAGCGCCATCACTTCCACTAATGAAAAACTGTTTTTT.

The V gene is TRBV20-1, the J gene TRBJ1-5, with TRBD1 matching 11 bases. V dropped 3 bases and J dropped 7; count of bases not matched to a gene: 8. Germline loops: CDR1 DFQATT, CDR2 SNEGSKA (reference sequence). The CDR3 sequence is 15 residues long. CDR3 residues: CSASVGQGVWQPQHF. CDR3 in DNA: TGCAGTGCTAGTGTGGGACAGGGGGTGTGGCAGCCCCAGCATTTT.

CDR3 bases: TGCGCCAGCAGCTTGGCGGCGGAGAGCACAGATACGCAGTATTTT. Translation: CASSLAAESTDTQYF. The chain couples TRBV5-1 to TRBJ2-3; D is undetermined. The CDR3 totals 15 residues. V was pared by 0 bases and J by 0 bases, with 8 bases between. Germline loops: CDR1 SGHRS, CDR2 YFSETQ.

The chain links TRBV5-1 to TRBJ2-3, with 14 bases matching TRBD2. Germline CDR1 is SGHRS and CDR2 is YFSETQ. The CDR3 has 13 amino acids. Trimming removed 4 bases from V and 15 bases from J; junction bases left unmatched: 7. The CDR3 nucleotides read TGCGCCAGCAGCCCGGGACTAGCGGGAGCCCCTTATTTT. Translation: CASSPGLAGAPYF.

The chain joins TRBV30 to TRBJ1-6; 8 bases fit TRBD1. V shed 3 bases and J 5 bases; nucleotides not matched to a gene: 3. The CDR3 consists of 14 residues. Germline V gives CDR1 GTSNPN, CDR2 SVGIG (reference sequence). Here the CDR3 reads CAWRGTGDNSPLHF. The CDR3 coding sequence is TGTGCCTGGAGGGGGACAGGTGATAATTCACCCCTCCACTTT.

The J gene is TRBJ2-1, the V gene TRBV27, with 8 bases lining up with TRBD2. CDR3 length: 15 amino acids. Germline values: CDR1 MNHEY, CDR2 SMNVEV (reference sequence). Losses at the gene ends were 3 bases for V and 4 bases for J; bases not matched to a gene: 5. The CDR3, as DNA: TGTGCCAGCAGTTTCCTAGCGGGCGGTTACAATGAGCAGTTCTTC. Translating it yields CASSFLAGGYNEQFF.

CDR3 DNA: TGCAGCGTCGCTACGGGAGCTGGCGATAATTCACCCCTCCACTTT. Its protein product is CSVATGAGDNSPLHF. V gene TRBV29-1 combines with J gene TRBJ1-6; unclear D gene. The CDR3 is 15 amino acids. The V gene's germline CDR1 is SQVTM and CDR2 ANQGSEA. V was cut by 6 bases and J by 5 bases, with 17 bases left in between.

J is TRBJ2-1 and V is TRBV19, with TRBD2 identical over 8 bases. Germline V lookup: CDR1 LNHDA, CDR2 SQIVND (reference sequence). Unmatched junction bases numbered 18, after V lost 6 bases and J lost 8 bases. CDR3 size: 17 residues. The CDR3 bases are TGTGCCAGTAGCCAGACCCCCGGGACTAGGTCCCGCGATGAGCAGTTCTTC. Translating gives CASSQTPGTRSRDEQFF.

The chain employs TRBV15 and TRBJ1-3; no firm D call. V was trimmed by 0 bases and J by 0 bases, leaving 6 bases between them. CDR3 length: 15 residues. In germline, CDR1 is LNHNV, CDR2 YYDKDF (reference sequence). CDR3 coding DNA: TGTGCCACCAGCAGAGAGGTCCCCTCTGGAAACACCATATATTTT. Protein: CATSREVPSGNTIYF.

The chain combines TRBV19 with TRBJ1-6; 7 bases fit TRBD1. Trimming took 5 bases from V and 6 from J; bases not matched to a gene: 10. This CDR3 is built from 16 residues. Germline CDR1 and CDR2: LNHDA and SQIVND (reference sequence). The CDR3 sequence: CASSYLGQAVNSPLHF. The CDR3 region has the DNA TGTGCCAGTAGTTACCTCGGACAGGCTGTTAATTCACCCCTCCACTTT.

V and J are TRBV5-4 and TRBJ2-3; TRBD2 matches 9 bases. Trimming removed 2 bases from V and 4 bases from J; junction bases left unmatched: 2. Germline V CDR1 and CDR2: SGHNT, YYREEE (reference sequence). This CDR3 contains 14 residues. The chain's CDR3 is CASSLAGGPDTQYF. The CDR3 coding sequence is TGTGCCAGCAGCTTAGCGGGGGGACCAGATACGCAGTATTTT.

This sequence joins TRBV7-9 and TRBJ2-7; 10 nucleotides match TRBD2. The CDR3 runs to 16 residues. The junction had 9 bases not matched to a gene; V was cut back by 5 bases and J by 2 bases. Germline CDR1 SEHNR, CDR2 FQNEAQ (reference sequence). The CDR3 loop reads CASSLRASGGTYEQYF. The CDR3 nucleotides are TGTGCCAGCAGCCTTAGGGCTAGCGGGGGTACCTACGAGCAGTACTTC.

The chain recombines TRBV24-1 with TRBJ1-5; D possibly corresponds to TRBD1 (5 bases). CDR3 size: 17 residues. Germline V gene data show CDR1 as KGHDR and CDR2 as SFDVKD. With 1 base removed from V and 2 bases from J, the gap between germline ends came to 14 bases. The chain's CDR3 is CATSDLLGRDGNQPQHF. In DNA, the CDR3 is TGTGCCACCAGTGATTTATTGGGCCGGGACGGCAATCAGCCCCAGCATTTT.

This clone came up a few times. The rearrangement uses TRBV7-9 and TRBJ2-1; D possibly corresponds to TRBD1 (5 bases). There are 14 residues in the CDR3. Germline loops: CDR1 SEHNR, CDR2 FQNEAQ (reference sequence). The V gene lost 8 bases and the J gene lost 7 bases, with 18 bases spanning the gap. The DNA for the CDR3 is TGTGCCAGCCATAGACCTACACCAGGGAATGAGCAGTTCTTC. This encodes CASHRPTPGNEQFF.

The J gene is TRBJ2-7, the V gene TRBV14; TRBD2 is a possible D gene (7 bases). Trimming pared 6 bases from V and 3 bases from J, leaving 24 bases between. The CDR3 is made up of 17 amino acids. The germline CDR1 and CDR2 sequences are SGHDN and FVKESK. CDR3 sequence: CASSPRRSGGHYYEQYF. For the CDR3, the DNA is TGTGCCAGCAGTCCAAGACGTTCGGGGGGACATTACTACGAGCAGTACTTC.

V is TRBV4-3 and J is TRBJ1-2; TRBD1 aligns across 8 bases. CDR3 size: 15 residues. J gave up 3 bases and V 0 bases, and 3 bases lay outside the gene matches. The germline V gene encodes CDR1 LGHNA and CDR2 YSLEER. CDR3 nucleotide sequence: TGCGCCAGCAGCCAAGATCTACAGGGGGACTATGGCTACACCTTC. This encodes CASSQDLQGDYGYTF.

This chain joins TRBV5-1 and TRBJ2-3; D is unresolved. The CDR3 sequence is 15 residues long. Trimming removed 1 base from V and 2 bases from J, with 11 bases in between. Germline values: CDR1 SGHRS, CDR2 YFSETQ. CDR3 bases: TGCGCCAGCAGCTTGTACGCCGGACCCACAGATACGCAGTATTTT. Its protein product is CASSLYAGPTDTQYF.

The chain uses TRBV10-1 and TRBJ2-2; maybe TRBD2 (6 bases). This CDR3 has 13 amino acids. Trimming cost V 8 bases and J 0 bases, with 7 bases left between them. Germline assignment: CDR1 WNHNN and CDR2 SYGVQD (reference sequence). In DNA, the CDR3 is TGCGCCAGCTCGGGAGCGAACACCGGGGAGCTGTTTTTT. Its translation: CASSGANTGELFF.

V and J are TRBV5-1 and TRBJ1-3; TRBD1 is a possible D gene (6 bases). CDR3 size: 14 residues. The V end lost 7 bases, the J end lost 0 bases, and 11 bases lay between the germline ends. CDR1 SGHRS and CDR2 YFSETQ come from the germline V gene. CDR3 sequence: CASGVDSSGNTIYF. DNA of the CDR3: TGCGCCAGCGGCGTGGACAGCTCTGGAAACACCATATATTTT.

The J gene is TRBJ1-4, the V gene TRBV19; possible D gene TRBD1, 6 bases. Looked up from germline, CDR1 is LNHDA and CDR2 is SQIVND (reference sequence). Trimming took off 6 bases at V and 8 bases at J, with 13 bases between the two ends. The CDR3 runs 13 residues. In DNA form, the CDR3 reads TGTGCCAGTAGCCCCTTAGGGGGAGAAAAACTGTTTTTT. Translated, it gives CASSPLGGEKLFF.

This chain uses TRBV6-2 or TRBV6-3 with TRBJ2-1; no clear D. V lost 0 bases, J lost 0 bases, and 12 bases lay in between. CDR3 length: 17 amino acids. Germline CDR1 reads MNHEY; CDR2 reads SVGEGT. This chain's CDR3 is CASSYSFEESSYNEQFF. Written as DNA, the CDR3 is TGTGCCAGCAGTTACTCGTTCGAGGAAAGCTCCTACAATGAGCAGTTCTTC.

The V call is TRBV27, the J call TRBJ2-7, with TRBD2 as a possible D gene (6 bases). V lost 6 bases to trimming and J lost 4 bases, with 13 bases between them. There are 13 residues in the CDR3. The germline V gene encodes CDR1 MNHEY and CDR2 SMNVEV (reference sequence). The CDR3 nucleotides are TGTGCCAGCAGCGGAGGGGCCTCTTACGAGCAGTACTTC. Its protein is CASSGGASYEQYF.

CDR3 protein: CASNSIYQETQYF. CDR3 nucleotide sequence: TGTGCCAGCAATTCGATATACCAAGAGACCCAGTACTTC. V gene TRBV13 combines with J gene TRBJ2-5; D uncertain. Per the germline V gene, CDR1 is PRHDT and CDR2 is FYEKMQ (reference sequence). CDR3 length: 13 amino acids. Trimming left V 7 bases short and J 0 bases short, with 9 bases between.

The rearrangement uses TRBV5-1 and TRBJ2-7; D remains unclear. CDR1 is SGHRS and CDR2 is YFSETQ in the germline V gene. CDR3 length equals 16 residues. Trimming shortened V by 0 bases and J by 3 bases, and 16 bases separated the two germline ends. In DNA form, the CDR3 reads TGCGCCAGCAGCTTGGCCTGGTCAAACGAAGTCTACGAGCAGTACTTC. Amino acid sequence: CASSLAWSNEVYEQYF.

This chain uses TRBV30 with TRBJ2-1; TRBD2 matches at 9 bases. The CDR3 totals 14 residues. Unmatched junction bases numbered 1, after V lost 0 bases and J lost 4 bases. CDR1 is GTSNPN and CDR2 is SVGIG in the germline V gene (reference sequence). CDR3 sequence (DNA): TGTGCCTGGAGTGTGCTAGCGGGGTACAATGAGCAGTTCTTC. Amino acids: CAWSVLAGYNEQFF.

This chain links TRBV6-5 with TRBJ1-6; perhaps TRBD1 as D (6 bases). The length of the CDR3 is 13 residues. V lost 8 bases and J lost 8, with 13 bases in between. Germline CDR1 reads MNHEY; CDR2 reads SVGAGI. This CDR3 is CASRWTVDSPLHF. The CDR3 DNA reads TGTGCCAGCCGATGGACAGTTGATTCACCCCTCCACTTT.

This clone has a single count. The chain couples TRBV9 to TRBJ1-6, with D possibly being TRBD1 (6 bases). Germline CDR1 reads SGDLS; CDR2 reads YYNGEE. This CDR3 is built from 15 residues. V lost 4 bases and J 6 bases, leaving 14 bases between the germline ends. The CDR3 DNA is TGTGCCAGCAGCAGGGCACAGGGTGGTAATTCACCCCTCCACTTT. Translating it yields CASSRAQGGNSPLHF.

This clone was found a few times. This chain connects TRBV6-1 to TRBJ1-5; tentative D call: TRBD1 (6 bases). CDR3 size: 15 residues. V lost 2 bases and J lost 3, with 11 bases in between. Germline V gene sequence: CDR1 MNHNS, CDR2 SASEGT. CDR3 sequence (DNA): TGTGCCAGCAGTGAATCCAGGGGCCTCAATCAGCCCCAGCATTTT. Residues: CASSESRGLNQPQHF.

The chain employs TRBV11-2 and TRBJ2-1, with 14 nucleotides matching TRBD2. J gave up 9 bases and V 2 bases, and 9 bases lay outside the gene matches. The length of the CDR3 is 17 residues. Germline assignment: CDR1 SGHAT and CDR2 FQNNGV. The CDR3 protein is CASSLLTSGRARGEQFF. The CDR3 region has the DNA TGTGCCAGCAGCTTACTGACTAGCGGGAGGGCCCGAGGTGAGCAGTTCTTC.